The source of this TCR beta chain is a study of cytomegalovirus exposure and HLA in healthy donors. Points from the study as a whole: A later analysis linked a missense DCLRE1C variant to TCR beta V- and J-gene trimming. The classifier reportedly diagnosed cytomegalovirus status with high sensitivity and specificity.

This PCR relied on a set of 60 Vbeta primers and 13 Jbeta primers. Libraries were prepared by immunoSEQ multiplex PCR; TCRdb keeps only in-frame clonotypes and omits some of them. Among roughly 150,000 clones listed, 70% to 80% were seen once. As concerns this clone: Its specificity is unknown.

The CDR3 extends over 16 amino acids. Germline CDR1 and CDR2: SGHNT and YENEEA. Trimming removed 0 bases at V and 3 bases at J, with 14 bases between. The sequencing input was PBMCs. The source is a middle-aged woman in good health and CMV-seronegative. The chain uses TRBV11-3 and TRBJ1-1; D gene unclear. CDR3 nucleotides: TGTGCCAGCAGCTTAGATAAGGCAGGTTGGGACACTGAAGCTTTCTTT. It specifies CASSLDKAGWDTEAFF.